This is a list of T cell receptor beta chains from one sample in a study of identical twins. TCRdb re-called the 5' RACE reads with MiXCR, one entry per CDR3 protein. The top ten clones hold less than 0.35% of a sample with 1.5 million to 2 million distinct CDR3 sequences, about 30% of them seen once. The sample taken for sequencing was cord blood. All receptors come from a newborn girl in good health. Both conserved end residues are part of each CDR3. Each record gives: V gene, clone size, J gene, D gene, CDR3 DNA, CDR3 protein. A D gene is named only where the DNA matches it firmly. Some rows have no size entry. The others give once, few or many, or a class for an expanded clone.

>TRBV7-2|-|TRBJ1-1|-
TGTGCCAGCAGCTTATTTACGGGGGGGATAAACACTGAAGCTTTCTTT
CASSLFTGGINTEAFF
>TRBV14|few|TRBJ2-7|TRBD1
TGTGCCAGCAGCCAAGATCTCGGGACAGCCTACGCCTACGAGCAGTACTTC
CASSQDLGTAYAYEQYF
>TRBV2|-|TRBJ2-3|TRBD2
TGTGCCAGCAGACTAGCGGGAGTTGAGGCAGATACGCAGTATTTT
CASRLAGVEADTQYF
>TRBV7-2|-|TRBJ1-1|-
TGTGCCAGCAGCTGGCGGCGGGGTGAAGCTTTCTTT
CASSWRRGEAFF
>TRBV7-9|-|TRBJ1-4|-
TGTGCCAGCAGCTCACAGGGAAGTCGGGCAACTAATGAAAAACTGTTTTTT
CASSSQGSRATNEKLFF
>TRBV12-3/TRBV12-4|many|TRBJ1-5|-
TGTGCCAGCAGCTTGCAGGGCGGACAGCCCCAGCATTTT
CASSLQGGQPQHF
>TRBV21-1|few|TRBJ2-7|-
TGTGCCAGCAGCAGCCCGGGACAGAAAGACTACGAGCAGTACTTC
CASSSPGQKDYEQYF
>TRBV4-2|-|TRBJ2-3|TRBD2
TGTGCCAGCAGCCAAGAACTAGCGGGACCCACAGATACGCAGTATTTT
CASSQELAGPTDTQYF
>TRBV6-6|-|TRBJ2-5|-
TGTGCCAGCAGTTACGCCCCTAGGGTCCAAGAGACCCAGTACTTC
CASSYAPRVQETQYF
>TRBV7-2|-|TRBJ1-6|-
TGTGCCAGCAGCCTATCCCCGGTTCGGGATTCACCCCTCCACTTT
CASSLSPVRDSPLHF
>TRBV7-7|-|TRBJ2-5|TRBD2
TGTGCTAGCAGCCTAAAACTAGCGGGAGGGAATGAGCAGTACTTC
CASSLKLAGGNEQYF
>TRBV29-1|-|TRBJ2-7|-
TGCAGCGTTGTCCCCTGGGTAAGGGCGGATTCCTACGAGCAGTACTTC
CSVVPWVRADSYEQYF
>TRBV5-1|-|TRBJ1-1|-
TGCGCCAGCAGCTTGGTGCCAGGGCTTGGTATGAACACTGAAGCTTTCTTT
CASSLVPGLGMNTEAFF
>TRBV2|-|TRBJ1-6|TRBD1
TGTGCCAGCAGGGACGGGACAGGGGTAAATTCACCCCTCCACTTT
CASRDGTGVNSPLHF
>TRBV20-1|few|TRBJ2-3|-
TGCAGTGGTAGGGGAGATCCCACAGATACGCAGTATTTT
CSGRGDPTDTQYF
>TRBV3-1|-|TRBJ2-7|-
TGTGCCAGCAGCCAAGAGTGGGGACGGCGATACGAGCAGTACTTC
CASSQEWGRRYEQYF
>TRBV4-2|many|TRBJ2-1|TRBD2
TGTGCCAGCAGCCAAGAATATGGGAGGGATGAGCAGTTCTTC
CASSQEYGRDEQFF
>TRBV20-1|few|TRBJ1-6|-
TGCAGTGCTAGGGAGGGACCCCATAATTCACCCCTCCACTTT
CSAREGPHNSPLHF
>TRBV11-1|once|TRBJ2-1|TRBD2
TGTGCCAGCAGGAGTAGCGGGGCGATCTACAATGAGCAGTTCTTC
CASRSSGAIYNEQFF
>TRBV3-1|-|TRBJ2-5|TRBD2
TGTGCCAGCAGCCATCCGACTAGCTGGTACCAAGAGACCCAGTACTTC
CASSHPTSWYQETQYF
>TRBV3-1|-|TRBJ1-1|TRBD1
TGTGCCAGCAGCGGACCCGGGACAGGGGTCACTGAAGCTTTCTTT
CASSGPGTGVTEAFF
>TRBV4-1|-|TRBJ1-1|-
TGCGCCAGCAGGGGAACGGGACAACTGAACACTGAAGCTTTCTTT
CASRGTGQLNTEAFF
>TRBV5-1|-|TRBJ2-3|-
TGCGCCAGCAGCCGCTCTAGGGGAGACACAGATACGCAGTATTTT
CASSRSRGDTDTQYF
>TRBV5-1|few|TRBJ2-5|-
TGCGCCAGCAGAGGACTCCGGGATTCCCGCGAGACCCAGTACTTC
CASRGLRDSRETQYF
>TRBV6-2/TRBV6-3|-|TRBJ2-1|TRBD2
TGTGCCAGCAGCCCAGGACTAGCGGGAGTTCGCTCCTACAATGAGCAGTTCTTC
CASSPGLAGVRSYNEQFF
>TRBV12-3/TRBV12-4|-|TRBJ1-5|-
TGTGCCAGCAGCCGTCTCAGGATCGGCAATCAGCCCCAGCATTTT
CASSRLRIGNQPQHF
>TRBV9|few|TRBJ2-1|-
TGTGCCAGCAGCGTAGCGATAGTCTACAATGAGCAGTTCTTC
CASSVAIVYNEQFF
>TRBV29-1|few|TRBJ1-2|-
TGCAGCGTTGAAGATCTTCATGGCTACACCTTC
CSVEDLHGYTF
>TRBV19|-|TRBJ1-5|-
TGTGCCAGTAGTATTCGAGGAGCAGGGGACCATCAGCCCCAGCATTTT
CASSIRGAGDHQPQHF
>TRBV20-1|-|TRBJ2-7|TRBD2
TGCAGTGCCCGAGAGGAACTAGCGGGGGCCTACGAGCAGTACTTC
CSAREELAGAYEQYF
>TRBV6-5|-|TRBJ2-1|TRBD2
TGTGCCAGCAGCTATAGCGGGAGTAGATACCATGAGCAGTTCTTC
CASSYSGSRYHEQFF
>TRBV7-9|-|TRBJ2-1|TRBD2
TGTGCCAGCAGCCCTAGGGGACTAGCGGGAGGGCTGTCTCAGTTCTTC
CASSPRGLAGGLSQFF
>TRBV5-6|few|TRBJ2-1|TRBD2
TGTGCCAGCAGCCAACTAGCGGGAGTCCCCTACAATGAGCAGTTCTTC
CASSQLAGVPYNEQFF
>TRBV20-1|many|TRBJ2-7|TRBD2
TGCAGTGCTAGGTTTAGCGGGGGCTCCTACGAGCAGTACTTC
CSARFSGGSYEQYF
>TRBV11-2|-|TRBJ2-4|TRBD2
TGTGCCAGCAGCTTACGGGGGGTGGACATTCAGTACTTC
CASSLRGVDIQYF
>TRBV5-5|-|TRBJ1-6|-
TGTGCCAGCAGCTTGGAGGGGATAGGATATAATTCACCCCTCCACTTT
CASSLEGIGYNSPLHF
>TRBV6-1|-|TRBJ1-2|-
TGTGCCAGCAGTGAAGGAGGGCTCTCCTATGGCTACACCTTC
CASSEGGLSYGYTF
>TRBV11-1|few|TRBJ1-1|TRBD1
TGTGCCAGCAGCTTAGCGACCCTTTCAATTGTAACCGGGACAGGGAACTTACCCACTGAAGCTTTCTTT
CASSLATLSIVTGTGNLPTEAFF
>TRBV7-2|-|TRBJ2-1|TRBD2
TGTGCCAGCAGCTTAGGACTAGCGGGAGGACGGGAGCAGTTCTTC
CASSLGLAGGREQFF
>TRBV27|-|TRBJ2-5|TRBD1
TGTGCCAGCTCGCGGGACAGGGGGGACATTGAGTACTTC
CASSRDRGDIEYF
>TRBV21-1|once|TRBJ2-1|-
TGTGCCAGCAGCAAAACACTGGGGGAATACAATGAGCAGTTCTTC
CASSKTLGEYNEQFF
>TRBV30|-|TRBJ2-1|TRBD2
TGTGCCTGGAGTGTACTAGCGGGGGGGTATGAGCAGTTCTTC
CAWSVLAGGYEQFF
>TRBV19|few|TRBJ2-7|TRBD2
TGTGCCAGTAAATCGGCGGGAGGTCCCTACGAGCAGTACTTC
CASKSAGGPYEQYF
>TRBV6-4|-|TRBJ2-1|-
TGTGCCAGCAGTGACCGAGCGTTTAGGTGGACTAAGCCCTTCGATGAGCAGTTCTTC
CASSDRAFRWTKPFDEQFF
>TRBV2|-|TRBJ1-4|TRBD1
TGTGCCAGCCGGGGACAGGGTCTTGAAAAACTGTTTTTT
CASRGQGLEKLFF
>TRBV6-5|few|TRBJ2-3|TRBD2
TGTGCCAGCAGTTTTCAGTTTGGGTTAGCGGGGCGCACAGATACGCAGTATTTT
CASSFQFGLAGRTDTQYF
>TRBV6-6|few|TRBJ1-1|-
TGTGCCAGCGGGCGGGGCGGGGCGGACACTGAAGCTTTCTTT
CASGRGGADTEAFF
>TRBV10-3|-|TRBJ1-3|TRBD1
TGTGCCATCAGTGAGGGGACAGGGGCACAACTCTCTGGAAACACCATATATTTT
CAISEGTGAQLSGNTIYF
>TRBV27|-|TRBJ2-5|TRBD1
TGTGCCAGCAGTTCCCACCAAGACAGGGCGGAGACCCAGTACTTC
CASSSHQDRAETQYF